The entry that follows covers one T cell receptor (beta chain) sequence. The sample originates from a study of blood T cells in healthy people across ages. Germline-derived CDR1 and CDR2 are WSHSY and SAAADI. The CDR3 has 16 amino acids. V lost 2 bases to trimming and J lost 3 bases, with 14 bases between them. PCR was performed a second time for about 6 to 12 cycles using a sample-barcoded 5' primer and a J-beta primer mix. Each CDR3 protein gets one entry after TCRdb re-called the 5' RACE reads with MiXCR. The data contain around 1.5 million distinct CDR3 sequences, 59% of them singletons. The receptor's source is a man in his late teens or twenties in good health. What was sequenced was blood. The chain employs TRBV10-2 and TRBJ2-1, with D tentatively TRBD1 (6 bases). CDR3: CASSELGATYYNEQFF. The CDR3 DNA reads as TGCGCCAGCAGTGAGCTGGGGGCGACCTACTACAATGAGCAGTTCTTC.